A selection of T cell receptor beta chains follows, all from one sample in a study of blood T cell repertoires in COVID-19. Assay: immunoSEQ multiplex PCR; the TCRdb copy retains only in-frame clones and omits some. Altogether roughly 240,000 clones are present, 86% being singletons, with the ten largest covering roughly 5.2%. Material: peripheral blood. These receptors were taken from a woman of 80 years or more with COVID-19, enrolled during active disease. Both conserved end residues are part of each CDR3. Only some rows state a clone size, as once, few, many or a class for expanded clones.

TRBV28	.	TRBJ2-7	CASSPPPPGDEQYF
TRBV4-1	once	TRBJ1-5	CASSQLDRGNQPQHF
TRBV28	.	TRBJ2-6	CASSLKLSGANVLTF
TRBV7-9	.	TRBJ1-5	CASSLNRGLVSQHF
TRBV3-1/TRBV3-2	few	TRBJ2-1	CASSPELGGGYNEQFF
TRBV11-3	.	TRBJ2-3	CASSKGTSGGQNTDTQYF
TRBV6-1	.	TRBJ2-5	CASSERQGMVVQYF
TRBV5-1	once	TRBJ2-7	CASSLGATGGDEQYF
TRBV27	.	TRBJ2-7	CASRGGVEQYF
TRBV6-5	.	TRBJ1-5	CASSLRGQSQPQHF